This T cell receptor (beta chain) derives from a study of T cells in Graves' hyperthyroidism and ophthalmopathy. This clonotype showed up many times. From RNA transcripts, TCR beta CDR3 regions were amplified. RT-PCR in the first round (using the HTBI primer set) targeted the TCR CDR3. TCRdb reprocessed the multiplex PCR reads via MiXCR and lists one record per CDR3 protein. The sample lists about 380,000 distinct CDR3 sequences; about 18% were seen once. Germline V gene data show CDR1 as SQVTM and CDR2 as ANQGSEA. This CDR3 has 14 residues. Deletions cut 4 bases from V and 1 base from J, with 12 bases between.

The chain links TRBV29-1 to TRBJ2-3; D gene unclear. The clonotype was recovered from a man between 18 and 35 years old with Graves' ophthalmopathy. The sequenced sample consisted of blood. The CDR3 DNA reads TGCAGCGTTGTAGGGTACCTTGGCACAGATACGCAGTATTTT. The encoded protein is CSVVGYLGTDTQYF.